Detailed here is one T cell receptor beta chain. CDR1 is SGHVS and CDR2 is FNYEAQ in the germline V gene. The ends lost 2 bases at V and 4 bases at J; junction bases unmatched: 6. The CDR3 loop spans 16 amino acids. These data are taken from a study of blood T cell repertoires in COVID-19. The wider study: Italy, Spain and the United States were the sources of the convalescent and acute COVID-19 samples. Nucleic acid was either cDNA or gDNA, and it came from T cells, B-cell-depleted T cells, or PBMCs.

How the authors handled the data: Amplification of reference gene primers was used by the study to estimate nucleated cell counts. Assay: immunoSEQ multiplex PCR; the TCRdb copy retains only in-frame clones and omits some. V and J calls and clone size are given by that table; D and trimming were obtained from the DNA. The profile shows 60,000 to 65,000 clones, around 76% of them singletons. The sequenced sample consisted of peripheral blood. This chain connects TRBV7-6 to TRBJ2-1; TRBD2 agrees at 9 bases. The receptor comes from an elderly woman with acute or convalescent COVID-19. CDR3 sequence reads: CASSLRVREGYNEQFF. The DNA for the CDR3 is TGTGCCAGCAGCTTACGAGTGCGGGAGGGATACAATGAGCAGTTCTTC.